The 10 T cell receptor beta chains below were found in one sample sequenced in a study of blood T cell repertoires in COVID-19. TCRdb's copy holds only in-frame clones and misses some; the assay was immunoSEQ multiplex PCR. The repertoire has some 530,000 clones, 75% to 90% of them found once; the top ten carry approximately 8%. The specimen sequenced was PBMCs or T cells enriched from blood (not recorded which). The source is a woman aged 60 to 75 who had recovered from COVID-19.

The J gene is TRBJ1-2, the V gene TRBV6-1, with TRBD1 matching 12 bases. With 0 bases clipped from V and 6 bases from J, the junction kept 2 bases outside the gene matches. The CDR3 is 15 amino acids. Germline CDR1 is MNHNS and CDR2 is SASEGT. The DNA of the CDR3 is TGTGCCAGCAGTGAAGCCGGGACAGGGGGCCATGGCTACACCTTC. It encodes CASSEAGTGGHGYTF.

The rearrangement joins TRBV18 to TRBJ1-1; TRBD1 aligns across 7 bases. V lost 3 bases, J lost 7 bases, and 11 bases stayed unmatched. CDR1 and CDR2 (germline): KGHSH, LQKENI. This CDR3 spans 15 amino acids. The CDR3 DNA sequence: TGTGCCAGCTCACCGTCCCAAGGGACAGCGAGTGAAGCTTTCTTT. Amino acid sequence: CASSPSQGTASEAFF.

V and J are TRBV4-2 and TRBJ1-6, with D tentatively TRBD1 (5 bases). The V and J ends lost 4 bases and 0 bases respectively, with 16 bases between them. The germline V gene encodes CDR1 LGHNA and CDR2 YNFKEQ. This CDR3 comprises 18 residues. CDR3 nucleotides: TGTGCCAGCAGCCCTGGGGGGAGTCAAGGCTCCTATAATTCACCCCTCCACTTT. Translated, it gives CASSPGGSQGSYNSPLHF.

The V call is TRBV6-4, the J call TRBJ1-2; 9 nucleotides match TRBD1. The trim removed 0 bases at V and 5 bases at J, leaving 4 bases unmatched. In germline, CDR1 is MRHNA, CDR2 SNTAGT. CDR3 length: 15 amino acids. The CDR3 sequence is CASSDSGTGTYGYTF. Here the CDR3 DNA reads TGTGCCAGCAGTGACTCGGGGACAGGGACGTATGGCTACACCTTC.

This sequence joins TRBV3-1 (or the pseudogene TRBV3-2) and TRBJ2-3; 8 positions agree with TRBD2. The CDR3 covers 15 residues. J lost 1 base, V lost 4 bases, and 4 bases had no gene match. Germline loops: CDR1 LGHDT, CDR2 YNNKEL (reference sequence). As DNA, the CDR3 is TGTGCCAGCAGCCCCCCAGCGGGGGGCACAGATACGCAGTATTTT. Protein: CASSPPAGGTDTQYF.

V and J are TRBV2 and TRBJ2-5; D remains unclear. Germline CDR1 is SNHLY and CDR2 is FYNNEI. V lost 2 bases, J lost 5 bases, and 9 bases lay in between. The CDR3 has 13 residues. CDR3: CASSELVGETQYF. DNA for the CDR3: TGTGCCAGCAGTGAACTAGTCGGGGAGACCCAGTACTTC.

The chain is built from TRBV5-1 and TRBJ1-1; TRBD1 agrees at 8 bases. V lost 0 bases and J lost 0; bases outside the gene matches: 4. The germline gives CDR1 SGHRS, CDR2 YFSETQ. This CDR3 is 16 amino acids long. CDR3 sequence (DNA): TGCGCCAGCAGCTTGGGGACAGGGCGATTGAACACTGAAGCTTTCTTT. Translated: CASSLGTGRLNTEAFF.

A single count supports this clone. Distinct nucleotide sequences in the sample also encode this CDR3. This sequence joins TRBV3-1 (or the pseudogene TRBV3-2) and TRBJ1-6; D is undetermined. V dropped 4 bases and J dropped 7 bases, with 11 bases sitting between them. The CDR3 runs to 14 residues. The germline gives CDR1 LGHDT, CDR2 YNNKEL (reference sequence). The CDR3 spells CASSLGTGNSPLHF. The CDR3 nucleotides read TGTGCCAGCAGCCTGGGAACGGGGAATTCACCCCTCCACTTT.

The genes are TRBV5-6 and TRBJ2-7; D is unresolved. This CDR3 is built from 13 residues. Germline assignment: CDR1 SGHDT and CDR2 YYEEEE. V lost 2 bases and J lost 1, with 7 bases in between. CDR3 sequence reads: CASSFGRSYEQYF. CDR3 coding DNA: TGTGCCAGCAGCTTTGGCAGGTCCTACGAGCAGTACTTC.

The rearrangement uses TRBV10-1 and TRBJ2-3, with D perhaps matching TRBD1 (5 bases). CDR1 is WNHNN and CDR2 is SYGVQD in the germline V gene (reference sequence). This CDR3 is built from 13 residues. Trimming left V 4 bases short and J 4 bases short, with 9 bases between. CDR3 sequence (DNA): TGCGCCAGCAGTGTGGGGCCCTCAGATACGCAGTATTTT. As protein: CASSVGPSDTQYF.